These T cell receptor beta chains were read from a single sample in a study of shared clonotypes between healthy human individuals. Only in-frame clones appear in the TCRdb table, and some are missing; sequencing was by immunoSEQ multiplex PCR. The table includes 2 million to 3 million clones, approximately 93% detected once. The material sequenced was naive CD4+ T cells from PBMCs. The source of these receptors is a man aged 18 to 30 in good health. Some clones in this sample may be carry-over from other donors' samples. Both conserved end residues are trimmed from each CDR3. The D gene is left open where the match is weak. Expanded clones are given a class, and other clones once, few, many or no size at all.

TRBJ2-7 NA TRBV28 once ASSLWWGSAWEQY
TRBJ2-3 TRBD2 TRBV15 NA ATSTRLAGGPDTQY
TRBJ1-2 TRBD1 TRBV4-1 NA ASSPGQGVYGYT
TRBJ2-3 TRBD1 TRBV4-2 once ASSQDRGRADTQY
TRBJ2-7 NA TRBV30 NA AWVTEYEQY
TRBJ2-5 TRBD2 TRBV5-1 NA ASSLEGGREMYRY
TRBJ2-5 NA TRBV11-2 NA ASSFPGQETQY
TRBJ2-1 NA TRBV30 NA AWSPLVDYNEQF
TRBJ2-5 NA TRBV6-5 NA ASSYSRGSSQY
TRBJ1-2 NA TRBV7-3 NA ASSLDRSNYGYT
TRBJ1-3 NA TRBV18 NA ASSRPGVPGNTIY
TRBJ2-1 TRBD2 TRBV7-3 NA ASSQVRTSGIGEQF
TRBJ2-2 TRBD2 TRBV5-1 NA ASSYGTSGNSAGELF
TRBJ1-1 TRBD1 TRBV7-9 few ASSSADRGPEAF
TRBJ1-1 NA TRBV5-1 once ASSSGQGLTEAF
TRBJ2-3 NA TRBV7-7 NA ASSLTGLDTQY
TRBJ1-1 TRBD1 TRBV30 few AWTNPGQGANTEAF
TRBJ2-5 NA TRBV5-1 once ASSLDSRETQY
TRBJ2-1 TRBD2 TRBV9 NA ASSGQREPYNEQF
TRBJ2-7 NA TRBV19 NA ASSMRDGIGEQY
TRBJ2-1 TRBD1 TRBV28 NA ASRSGGQGGHEQF
TRBJ2-6 TRBD1 TRBV7-9 NA ASSSRAGTGISGANVLT